The entry below describes one T cell receptor beta chain. Which antigen it targets is not known. Qualities for individual bases were not recorded, and no much larger clone is one base off. The library was generated by the immunoSEQ multiplex PCR assay. Sourced from immuneACCESS, this table was stored by TCRdb with only in-frame sequences that have V and J called. A share of the clones is absent; for the studies checked, an unresolved V gene accounts for under half, and the remainder has no known explanation. In all, the sample holds 90,000 to 100,000 clones, and roughly three quarters of those were seen once. The ten largest clonotypes hold roughly a tenth of the sample. The CDR3 goes from the cysteine to the phenylalanine over 16 residues. The only DNA kept is the CDR3, 48 bases in frame from the first base. Unmatched junction bases come to 6, with V trimmed by 4 bases and J by 0 bases. CDR1 is given as SGHTS and CDR2 as YDEGEE, both from the germline V gene.

This entry comes from a study of control samples from healthy donors and cancer patients (TCRdb year 2020). This chain is built from TRBV5-8 and TRBJ2-3; TRBD2 fits 9 bases in the junction. The receptor was derived from a woman aged 30 to 39 in good health. The sequenced material came from blood. The sequenced DNA: TGTGCCAGCAGCACCGGACTAGCGCCCAGCACAGATACGCAGTATTTT. Translated, this gives CASSTGLAPSTDTQYF.